These 25 T cell receptor beta chains were all obtained from the same sample, sequenced in a study of T cell changes during pregnancy in multiple sclerosis (dated by TCRdb to about 2019). Preparation of the library involved the immunoSEQ multiplex PCR assay. Entries here come from immuneACCESS through TCRdb and include only in-frame sequences with V and J called. Some clones fail to appear in such tables; in the studies checked, an unresolved V gene covers under half of the shortfall, and the cause of the remainder is unknown. The sample table lists 38,000 or so clones, 90% to 95% of them with a count of one. Roughly 0.69% of the sample is in the top ten clones. The starting material was CD4+ T cells from peripheral blood mononuclear cells, obtained in the second trimester of pregnancy. These TCRs come from a female donor in good health, enrolled as a control in a pregnancy study.

The chain couples TRBV5-1 to TRBJ2-7; possibly TRBD2 for D (5 bases). In germline, CDR1 is SGHRS, CDR2 YFSETQ. The CDR3 consists of 11 residues. Trimming cost V 2 bases and J 11 bases, with 11 bases left between them. The CDR3 DNA reads TGCGCCAGCAGCTTTCTCAGACTAAAGTACTTC. Amino acids: CASSFLRLKYF.

V and J are TRBV11-3 and TRBJ2-3; D call uncertain. The V end lost 0 bases, the J end lost 7 bases, and 8 bases lay between the germline ends. CDR1 is SGHNT and CDR2 is YENEEA in the germline V gene. The CDR3 is 13 amino acids. CDR3 coding DNA: TGTGCCAGCAGCTTAGATCAGTTCCATACGCAGTATTTT. Translation gives CASSLDQFHTQYF.

The chain has TRBV4-1 and TRBJ1-5, with 12 positions matching TRBD1. The germline V gene encodes CDR1 MGHRA and CDR2 YSYEKL. CDR3 length: 17 residues. The ends lost 0 bases at V and 4 bases at J; junction bases unmatched: 4. CDR3 loop: CASSQDWGQGANQPQHF. CDR3 coding DNA: TGCGCCAGCAGCCAAGATTGGGGACAGGGGGCAAATCAGCCCCAGCATTTT.

The chain links TRBV7-9 to TRBJ1-2, with D tentatively TRBD1 (6 bases). Trimming took 5 bases from V and 6 from J, leaving 19 bases between them. CDR3 length equals 15 residues. Germline CDR1 reads SEHNR; CDR2 reads FQNEAQ (reference sequence). CDR3 in DNA: TGTGCCAGCAGCCTAACCGGGACATCGACCCATGGCTACACCTTC. This codes for CASSLTGTSTHGYTF.

V is TRBV30 and J is TRBJ2-3; the match to TRBD2 covers 9 bases. Germline-derived CDR1 and CDR2 are GTSNPN and SVGIG (reference sequence). CDR3 length: 15 amino acids. With V trimmed by 1 base and J by 6 bases, 8 bases remained unmatched. For the CDR3, the DNA is TGTGCCTGGAGTGCCCGCGGACTAGCGTCGGATACGCAGTATTTT. Translating gives CAWSARGLASDTQYF.

The chain combines TRBV9 with TRBJ1-1, with D possibly being TRBD1 (6 bases). The germline V gene encodes CDR1 SGDLS and CDR2 YYNGEE. CDR3 length equals 14 residues. Trimming removed 3 bases at V and 1 base at J, with 10 bases between. The CDR3 protein is CASSGQTGNTEAFF. DNA of the CDR3: TGTGCCAGCAGCGGGCAGACAGGGAACACTGAAGCTTTCTTT.

In its sample, this clone was seen once. The V call is TRBV7-4, the J call TRBJ1-6; 10 positions agree with TRBD1. This CDR3 has 16 amino acids. The ends lost 2 bases at V and 8 bases at J; junction bases unmatched: 6. Germline V gene lookup returns CDR1 SGHVT and CDR2 SQSDAQ. For the CDR3, the DNA is TGTGCCAGCAGCTTAAGGGGACAGGGGCGTGATTCACCCCTCCACTTT. This translates into CASSLRGQGRDSPLHF.

The chain recombines TRBV7-2 with TRBJ1-1; 11 nucleotides line up with TRBD1. The CDR3 is 16 amino acids. V trimming: 5 bases; J trimming: 4 bases; junction bases outside the gene matches: 9. CDR1 is SGHTA, CDR2 FQGNSA, per germline. CDR3 protein: CASSGRTGGSRTEAFF. The CDR3, as DNA: TGTGCCAGCAGCGGGCGGACAGGGGGCAGCCGCACTGAAGCTTTCTTT. Full variable domain (remainder filled in from reference TRBV7-2 and TRBJ1-1): GAGVSQSPSNKVTEKGKDVELRCDPISGHTALYWYRQSLGQGLEFLIYFQGNSAPDKSGLPSDRFSAERTGGSVSTLTIQRTQQEDSAVYLCASSGRTGGSRTEAFFGQGTRLTVV.

The V call is TRBV7-2, the J call TRBJ1-5; D is perhaps TRBD1 (6 bases). CDR3 length: 14 residues. V was pared by 5 bases and J by 5 bases, with 13 bases between. Germline assignment: CDR1 SGHTA and CDR2 FQGNSA. Here the CDR3 reads CASSRDTFHQPQHF. DNA for the CDR3: TGTGCCAGCAGCCGGGACACTTTCCATCAGCCCCAGCATTTT.

V and J are TRBV18 and TRBJ2-5, with D hard to call. CDR1 is KGHSH, CDR2 LQKENI, per germline. CDR3 size: 16 residues. Trimming cost V 1 base and J 4 bases, with 16 bases left between them. The CDR3 reads CASSPRRMELGETQYF. The CDR3 region has the DNA TGTGCCAGCTCACCACGCCGGATGGAGTTAGGAGAGACCCAGTACTTC.

The V gene is TRBV19, the J gene TRBJ2-2; no clear D. Deletions cut 5 bases from V and 6 bases from J, with 4 bases between. This CDR3 is 11 amino acids long. Looked up from germline, CDR1 is LNHDA and CDR2 is SQIVND (reference sequence). This chain's CDR3 is CASSRAGELFF. The CDR3 DNA reads as TGTGCCAGTAGTCGGGCCGGGGAGCTGTTTTTT.

V usage is TRBV4-2 and J usage is TRBJ2-7, with D unclear. CDR1 LGHNA and CDR2 YNFKEQ come from the germline V gene. The V and J ends lost 1 base and 2 bases respectively, with 6 bases between them. There are 13 residues in the CDR3. CDR3 protein: CASSQGPPYEQYF. CDR3 bases: TGTGCCAGCAGCCAAGGGCCCCCCTACGAGCAGTACTTC.

This sequence joins TRBV29-1 and TRBJ1-1; 12 positions agree with TRBD1. Trimming at V came to 6 bases and at J to 4 bases, leaving 6 bases not matched to a gene. Germline assignment: CDR1 SQVTM and CDR2 ANQGSEA. The CDR3 length is 14 residues. CDR3 in DNA: TGCAGCGTGATGGGGACAGGGGGCGGCACTGAAGCTTTCTTT. Amino acids: CSVMGTGGGTEAFF.

The chain combines TRBV28 with TRBJ1-4, with 8 bases identical to TRBD1. The CDR3 has 13 amino acids. Per germline, CDR1 MDHEN and CDR2 SYDVKM. V shed 4 bases and J 10 bases; nucleotides not matched to a gene: 5. The CDR3 region is CASSSDREGKLFF. The CDR3 coding sequence is TGTGCCAGCAGTTCGGACAGGGAAGGAAAACTGTTTTTT.

The rearrangement joins TRBV5-1 to TRBJ2-3; D may be TRBD1 (6 bases). From germline, CDR1 is SGHRS and CDR2 YFSETQ. Trimming cost V 4 bases and J 0 bases, with 15 bases left between them. This CDR3 is built from 16 residues. CDR3 sequence: CASSPGTQFSTDTQYF. The CDR3 DNA is TGCGCCAGCAGCCCCGGGACACAATTTAGCACAGATACGCAGTATTTT.

This chain links TRBV10-3 with TRBJ1-5, with 7 bases identical to TRBD1. The V gene end was trimmed by 8 bases and the J gene end by 4 bases; junction bases not matched to a gene: 8. Per germline, CDR1 ENHRY and CDR2 SYGVKD. The CDR3 is 14 amino acids. The CDR3 spells CAIGDRKTNQPQHF. Here the CDR3 DNA reads TGTGCCATCGGGGACAGAAAGACGAATCAGCCCCAGCATTTT.

This chain uses TRBV4-2 with TRBJ2-2; 10 bases are a match to TRBD1. Unmatched junction bases numbered 4, after V lost 3 bases and J lost 3 bases. CDR1 is LGHNA, CDR2 YNFKEQ, per germline. This CDR3 has 16 amino acids. In DNA form, the CDR3 reads TGTGCCAGCAGCCACCCCGGGACAGGGGACACCGGGGAGCTGTTTTTT. Translating it yields CASSHPGTGDTGELFF.

The V call is TRBV30, the J call TRBJ1-2; perhaps TRBD1 as D (5 bases). Germline V lookup: CDR1 GTSNPN, CDR2 SVGIG (reference sequence). This CDR3 is built from 15 residues. V lost 3 bases and J lost 8, with 22 bases in between. The DNA for the CDR3 is TGTGCCTGGAGCGCAAGGAGGGGCCCCGCTCTCGGCTACACCTTC. This sequence encodes CAWSARRGPALGYTF. Full variable domain (missing parts from reference TRBV30 and TRBJ1-2): SQTIHQWPATLVQPVGSPLSLECTVEGTSNPNLYWYRQAAGRGLQLLFYSVGIGQISSEVPQNLSASRPQDRQFILSSKKLLLSDSGFYLCAWSARRGPALGYTFGSGTRLTVV.

V and J are TRBV6-4 and TRBJ1-2; 9 positions match TRBD1. The germline gives CDR1 MRHNA, CDR2 SNTAGT. The trim removed 4 bases at V and 11 bases at J, leaving 14 bases unmatched. The CDR3 loop spans 15 amino acids. The CDR3 reads CASSATRRTGEVYTF. CDR3 coding DNA: TGTGCCAGCAGTGCCACTCGGAGGACAGGGGAGGTTTACACCTTC.

The rearrangement joins TRBV6-5 to TRBJ2-1; D not resolved. This CDR3 comprises 12 residues. V lost 7 bases and J lost 8, with 12 bases in between. Germline V gene sequence: CDR1 MNHEY, CDR2 SVGAGI. This chain's CDR3 is CASTSWLHEQFF. In nucleotides, the CDR3 is TGTGCCAGCACGTCGTGGCTCCATGAGCAGTTCTTC.

The rearrangement links TRBV2 to TRBJ1-5; no clear D. The CDR3 covers 16 residues. The germline CDR1 and CDR2 sequences are SNHLY and FYNNEI. Trimming cost V 8 bases and J 6 bases, with 23 bases left between them. The CDR3 reads CASGEARWRLGQPQHF. The CDR3 nucleotides read TGTGCCAGCGGGGAGGCCCGGTGGAGATTGGGTCAGCCCCAGCATTTT. Looking up the rest from reference TRBV2 and TRBJ1-5 gives the full variable domain: EPEVTQTPSHQVTQMGQEVILRCVPISNHLYFYWYRQILGQKVEFLVSFYNNEISEKSEIFDDQFSVERPDGSNFTLKIRSTKLEDSAMYFCASGEARWRLGQPQHFGDGTRLSIL.

V usage is TRBV7-3 and J usage is TRBJ2-2; 10 nucleotides match TRBD2. The junction had 10 bases not matched to a gene; V was cut back by 5 bases and J by 4 bases. The CDR3 has 17 residues. CDR1 is SGHTA, CDR2 FQGTGA, per germline. In DNA form, the CDR3 reads TGTGCCAGCAGCCCCACGGGTTTAGCGGGGGGCACCGGGGAGCTGTTTTTT. Residues: CASSPTGLAGGTGELFF.

The chain uses TRBV18 and TRBJ2-7; 9 bases line up with TRBD1. V gave up 3 bases and J gave up 7 bases; unmatched junction bases: 4. CDR3 length: 13 residues. Germline V gene sequence: CDR1 KGHSH, CDR2 LQKENI. CDR3 coding DNA: TGTGCCAGCTCACCTGGACAGGGGTTGGAGCAGTACTTC. Amino acids: CASSPGQGLEQYF.

This clone was seen just once. The chain uses TRBV11-2 and TRBJ2-2; D unresolved. V was pared by 5 bases and J by 3 bases, with 7 bases between. The CDR3 loop spans 13 amino acids. CDR1 SGHAT and CDR2 FQNNGV come from the germline V gene. The CDR3 DNA sequence: TGTGCCAGCAGCCAGGATTACACCGGGGAGCTGTTTTTT. This codes for CASSQDYTGELFF.

V usage is TRBV6-1 and J usage is TRBJ2-7; weak D call: TRBD1 (5 bases). The CDR3 covers 14 residues. Trimming cost V 5 bases and J 2 bases, with 13 bases left between them. Per germline, CDR1 MNHNS and CDR2 SASEGT. The CDR3 nucleotides read TGTGCCAGCAGTATCAGGGTATGGCCCTACGAGCAGTACTTC. It encodes CASSIRVWPYEQYF.